The sequence of this T cell receptor beta chain was determined in a study of response to subunit inactivated influenza vaccine. Study outcomes and limitations: The authors suggested that every seasonal influenza vaccination recruits few new T cells.

Points on this clonotype: Its antigen is undetermined.

CDR3 length: 12 residues. V was pared by 7 bases and J by 7 bases, with 13 bases between. MiXCR was run by TCRdb on the RT-PCR reads, yielding one entry per CDR3 protein. The sample lists 650,000 to 800,000 distinct CDR3 sequences, 18% occurring once. Material: PBMCs from blood, obtained around 5 days after vaccination. The V gene is TRBV12-3 or TRBV12-4, the J gene TRBJ2-5; tentatively, D is TRBD2 (6 bases). This TCR was recovered from a man in his fifties who received an inactivated influenza vaccine. The CDR3 sequence: CASTPTRGTQYF. CDR3 nucleotide sequence: TGTGCCAGCACCCCGACTAGAGGGACCCAGTACTTC.